The clone carrying this T cell receptor beta chain was picked up one time. This sample is drawn from a study of control samples from healthy donors and cancer patients. Produced via immunoSEQ multiplex PCR; TCRdb's table is partial and in-frame only. Of 150,000 or so clones listed, just under 95% are singletons. The CDR3 covers 15 residues. Germline values: CDR1 LNHDA, CDR2 SQIVND (reference sequence). V was pared by 5 bases and J by 8 bases, with 8 bases of the junction left unmatched. Sequencing was done on a sample of PBMCs. The sequence derives from a man in his sixties with colorectal cancer. The V gene is TRBV19, the J gene TRBJ1-6; 8 nucleotides align to TRBD1. The CDR3 region has the DNA TGTGCCAGTAGTGCAAACAGGGGGTTATATTCACCCCTCCACTTT. Translation: CASSANRGLYSPLHF.